This TCR beta chain emerged from a study of T cell repertoires in cytomegalovirus infection (dated by TCRdb to the late 2010s). Turning to the overall study: The peptide stimulations were aimed at well-studied HLA-B-restricted epitopes as well as recently identified HLA-C-restricted CMV epitopes, whose presentation resists viral immunomodulation. Donor HLA type was relevant to the analysis, as public TCR beta signatures indicated carriage of CMV infection together with the matching HLA type.

Sample treatment or condition, as interpreted from the label and publication: in vitro stimulation with specific CMV peptide epitopes to enrich CMV-specific T cells. Turning to this clonotype: The target of this receptor is not known. Per-nucleotide qualities are absent, and no much larger clonotype sits a single base away.

General study outcomes and caveats: The ex vivo response was dominated by HLA-C-restricted CMV-specific TCR beta clonotypes, which also provided the single most frequent clonotype in two of eight donors. Cumulative frequency of public TCR beta family members discriminated carriers of CMV infection plus the relevant HLA type in this cohort and an independent approximately 400-donor cohort.

Reads for this sample came from an Illumina HiSeq 1500. TCRdb's own reprocessing of the public reads used fastp at Q25 and MiXCR and kept productive beta chains. Records with the same CDR3 protein are collapsed into one entry carrying the most frequent genes and DNA. This sample has about 130,000 distinct CDR3 sequences in its table, and roughly a third of those were observed once. The ten largest clones represent 45% to 55% of the sample. The TCR comes from a human donor in good health (CMV status not recorded). Some clones in this sample may be carry-over from other donors' samples. Specimen: CD8+ T cells from cultured PBMCs, collected from culture after CMV antigen stimulation.

The CDR3 loop reads CASRRLAGRTDTQYF. The DNA sequence is given as TGTGCCAGCAGGCGACTAGCGGGGCGCACAGATACGCAGTATTTT. The V and J genes are TRBV6-6 and TRBJ2-3, with TRBD2 identical over 11 junction bases. CDR1 and CDR2 (MNHNY, SVGAGI) derive from the germline V gene (reference sequence). Germline trimming amounts to 6 bases on V and 1 base on J, with 3 as the count of junction bases outside the gene matches. The CDR3 has 15 amino acids, counting the end cysteine and phenylalanine. This entry keeps only the CDR3 DNA: 45 bases, framed from base 1.